The T cell receptor (beta chain) described here comes from a study of T-cell reconstitution after alpha-beta-depleted transplantation in children. For TCRbeta, the library was prepared with unique molecular identifiers. Via MiXCR, TCRdb re-called the PCR reads, giving one row per CDR3 protein. The data contain 230,000 or so distinct CDR3 sequences, roughly a tenth of them singletons. In its sample, this clonotype was seen many times. The germline V and J ends were trimmed by 2 bases and 4 bases, with 14 bases remaining between them. This CDR3 region has 15 residues. The sequencing used PBMCs from the stem cell graft donor, collected from the stem cell graft. The receptor comes from a human donor who donated a stem cell graft to a child with SCID. J is TRBJ2-5 and V is TRBV12-3 or TRBV12-4; either TRBD1 or TRBD2 may fit D (5 bases each). The DNA of the CDR3 is TGTGCCAGCAGTTTATTCGGGGCGACGTCAGAGACCCAGTACTTC. Translated: CASSLFGATSETQYF.